This entry describes one T cell receptor (beta chain). These data come from a study of blood T cells in healthy people across ages. This CDR3 region has 15 residues. Germline V gene sequence: CDR1 DFQATT, CDR2 SNEGSKA (reference sequence). Using a J-beta primer mix together with a sample-barcoded 5' primer, a second PCR was run for 7 to 11 cycles. TCRdb redid the calling of the 5' RACE reads with MiXCR, one entry per CDR3 protein. Among 780,000 or so distinct CDR3 sequences listed, roughly 50% were seen once. The TCR comes from an elderly man in good health. The chain uses TRBV20-1 and TRBJ2-5; 7 bases agree with TRBD2. The J call may be mistaken, given a closer DNA end match to TRBJ2-7. Input material: blood. CDR3 residues: CSARDLAGATYEQYF. The CDR3 region has the DNA TGCAGTGCTAGAGATCTGGCGGGAGCAACCTACGAGCAGTACTTC.